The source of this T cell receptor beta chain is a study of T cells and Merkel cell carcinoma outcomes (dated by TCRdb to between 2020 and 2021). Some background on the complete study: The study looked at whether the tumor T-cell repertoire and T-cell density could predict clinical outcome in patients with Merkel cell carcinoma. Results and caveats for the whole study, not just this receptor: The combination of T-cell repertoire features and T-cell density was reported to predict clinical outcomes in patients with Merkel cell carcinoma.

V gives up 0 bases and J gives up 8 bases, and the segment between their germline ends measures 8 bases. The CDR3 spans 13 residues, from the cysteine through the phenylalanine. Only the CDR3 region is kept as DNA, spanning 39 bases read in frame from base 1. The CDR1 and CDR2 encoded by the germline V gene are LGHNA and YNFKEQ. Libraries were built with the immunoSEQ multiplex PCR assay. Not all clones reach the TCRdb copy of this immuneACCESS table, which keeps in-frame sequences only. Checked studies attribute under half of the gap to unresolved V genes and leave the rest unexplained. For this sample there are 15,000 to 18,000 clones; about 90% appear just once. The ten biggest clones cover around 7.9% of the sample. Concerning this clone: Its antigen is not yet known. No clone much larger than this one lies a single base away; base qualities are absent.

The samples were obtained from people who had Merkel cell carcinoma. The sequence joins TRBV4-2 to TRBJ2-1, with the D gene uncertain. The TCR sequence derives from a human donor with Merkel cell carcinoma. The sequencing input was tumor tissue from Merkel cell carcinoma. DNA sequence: TGTGCCAGCAGCCAAGATATAGTTGATGAGCAGTTCTTC. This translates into CASSQDIVDEQFF.